These 9 T cell receptor beta chains originate from one sample sequenced in a study of blood T cell repertoires in COVID-19. Sequenced by immunoSEQ multiplex PCR; TCRdb stores in-frame clones only, minus some. Of 160,000 or so clones listed, roughly 90% are singletons. The sample comprised peripheral blood. All receptors derive from a man aged 18 to 30 with acute or convalescent COVID-19.

This clone was found a few times. The chain combines TRBV11-3 with TRBJ2-3; tentative D call: TRBD2 (6 bases). This CDR3 is 14 amino acids long. V was pared by 5 bases and J by 6 bases, with 15 bases between. CDR1 is SGHNT and CDR2 is YENEEA in the germline V gene. The CDR3, as DNA: TGTGCCAGCAGCCCAAGGGACTCCTTGGATACGCAGTATTTT. Protein sequence: CASSPRDSLDTQYF.

The V call is TRBV6-6, the J call TRBJ2-7, with D perhaps matching TRBD2 (6 bases). The CDR3 is 17 residues long. V was clipped by 5 bases and J by 1 base, with 21 bases between them. Looked up from germline, CDR1 is MNHNY and CDR2 is SVGAGI (reference sequence). The CDR3 nucleotides are TGTGCCAGCAGTCTGGGGGGTCCCACTATGATTTCCTACGAGCAGTACTTC. This sequence encodes CASSLGGPTMISYEQYF.

This chain joins TRBV5-6 and TRBJ2-1, with D tentatively TRBD2 (6 bases). CDR1 SGHDT and CDR2 YYEEEE come from the germline V gene. This CDR3 region has 16 residues. Trimming shortened V by 1 base and J by 3 bases, and 14 bases separated the two germline ends. For the CDR3, the DNA is TGTGCCAGCAGCTTGATAGATCGGGAGCTCTACAATGAGCAGTTCTTC. It translates to CASSLIDRELYNEQFF. Complete variable domain (other parts from reference TRBV5-6 and TRBJ2-1): DAGVTQSPTHLIKTRGQQVTLRCSPKSGHDTVSWYQQALGQGPQFIFQYYEEEERQRGNFPDRFSGHQFPNYSSELNVNALLLGDSALYLCASSLIDRELYNEQFFGPGTRLTVL.

The chain employs TRBV30 and TRBJ1-4; D uncertain. CDR1 is GTSNPN, CDR2 SVGIG, per germline (reference sequence). The V end lost 0 bases, the J end lost 7 bases, and 18 bases lay between the germline ends. This CDR3 has 16 amino acids. This chain's CDR3 is CAWSVRPLLGGEKLFF. The CDR3 DNA reads TGTGCCTGGAGTGTACGGCCCCTCCTAGGCGGTGAAAAACTGTTTTTT.

The chain combines TRBV6-1 with TRBJ1-6; D is undetermined. Looked up from germline, CDR1 is MNHNS and CDR2 is SASEGT. CDR3 length: 12 residues. With 1 base removed from V and 10 bases from J, the gap between germline ends came to 5 bases. CDR3: CASSEVESPLHF. CDR3 in DNA: TGTGCCAGCAGTGAAGTGGAGTCACCCCTCCACTTT.

J is TRBJ1-1 and V is TRBV11-2; 9 positions agree with TRBD1. Trimming took 2 bases from V and 7 from J; bases not matched to a gene: 8. The CDR3 runs 15 residues. Germline V gene data show CDR1 as SGHAT and CDR2 as FQNNGV. The CDR3 here is CASSLKTGGSREAFF. The DNA of the CDR3 is TGTGCCAGCAGCTTAAAGACAGGGGGATCACGTGAAGCTTTCTTT.

The chain employs TRBV5-4 and TRBJ1-4, with D maybe TRBD1 (6 bases). This CDR3 contains 15 residues. Germline V lookup: CDR1 SGHNT, CDR2 YYREEE (reference sequence). Trimming left V 0 bases short and J 9 bases short, with 15 bases between. The CDR3 coding sequence is TGTGCCAGCAGCTTGGCCGGCAGGGGCCCGAAAAAACTGTTTTTT. Protein sequence: CASSLAGRGPKKLFF.

The chain couples TRBV20-1 to TRBJ1-5; no firm D call. The germline V gene has CDR1 DFQATT and CDR2 SNEGSKA (reference sequence). With 3 bases removed from V and 7 bases from J, the gap between germline ends came to 16 bases. This CDR3 contains 14 residues. CDR3 nucleotide sequence: TGCAGTGCTAGTAGATGGGCCCAGGAACAGCCCCAGCATTTT. Protein sequence: CSASRWAQEQPQHF.

This chain links TRBV6-5 with TRBJ1-1, with 8 bases matching TRBD1. Looked up from germline, CDR1 is MNHEY and CDR2 is SVGAGI. Trimming cost V 3 bases and J 3 bases; bases outside gene matches: 6. CDR3 length: 15 amino acids. The CDR3 DNA reads as TGTGCCAGCAGTTATGGTCCAGGGGGCTACACTGAAGCTTTCTTT. It yields the protein CASSYGPGGYTEAFF.